These 20 T cell receptor beta chains share one sample of origin, sequenced in a study of post-analysis software for immune sequencing data. Study results and limitations: When patients were compared with controls, 4 or 5 TRBV segments were more frequent, TRBV5-6, TRBV5-1 and TRBV20-1 among them.

Antigen specificity for these receptors is unknown. Unique molecular identifiers were built into the TCR beta cDNA libraries. TCRdb processed the PCR reads anew with MiXCR; each CDR3 protein has one entry. The table lists approximately 360,000 distinct CDR3 sequences, around 37% of them singletons. The specimen was blood. Every receptor here comes from a girl between 10 and 17 years old with multiple sclerosis.

This clonotype was picked up a small number of times. This chain links TRBV5-5 with TRBJ2-2; D might be TRBD1 (6 bases). Germline loops: CDR1 SGHKS, CDR2 YYEKEE (reference sequence). The CDR3 is made up of 16 amino acids. V gave up 4 bases and J gave up 3 bases, with 16 bases separating them. As DNA, the CDR3 is TGTGCCAGCAGCCTCGAGGGGGTCCCCTACACCGGGGAGCTGTTTTTT. Protein sequence: CASSLEGVPYTGELFF. The full variable domain, its missing parts supplied by reference TRBV5-5 and TRBJ2-2, is DAGVTQSPTHLIKTRGQQVTLRCSPISGHKSVSWYQQVLGQGPQFIFQYYEKEERGRGNFPDRFSARQFPNYSSELNVNALLLGDSALYLCASSLEGVPYTGELFFGEGSRLTVL.

For the CDR3, the DNA is TGTGCCAGCAGGGGCCTTGAGCAGTACTTC. Its translation: CASRGLEQYF. This sequence joins TRBV6-2 or TRBV6-3 and TRBJ2-7; D ambiguous. CDR3 length equals 10 residues. The ends were cut back, 6 bases at V and 7 bases at J, with 7 bases in the middle. Germline V gene data show CDR1 as MNHEY and CDR2 as SVGEGT.

This clonotype has just a few counts. The chain recombines TRBV7-3 with TRBJ2-1; TRBD2 matches 8 bases. Losses at the gene ends were 5 bases for V and 3 bases for J; bases not matched to a gene: 3. Germline CDR1 reads SGHTA; CDR2 reads FQGTGA. The CDR3 sequence is 14 residues long. The CDR3 DNA sequence: TGTGCCAGCAGCCCACTAGCGGACTACAATGAGCAGTTCTTC. Amino acid sequence: CASSPLADYNEQFF.

V gene TRBV12-3 or TRBV12-4 combines with J gene TRBJ2-7; 8 bases align to TRBD2. V shed 6 bases and J 0 bases; nucleotides not matched to a gene: 7. This CDR3 has 15 residues. CDR3 DNA sequence: TGTGCCAGCAGCCGGACTAGCTCATACTCCTACGAGCAGTACTTC. It is translated as CASSRTSSYSYEQYF.

The rearrangement links TRBV7-2 to TRBJ2-3; 9 bases are shared with TRBD2. Losses at the gene ends were 5 bases for V and 10 bases for J; bases not matched to a gene: 16. The CDR3 contains 16 residues. Germline CDR1 SGHTA, CDR2 FQGNSA. The CDR3 DNA reads TGTGCCAGCAGCCCGGGACGAGCGGGGGGCCCGAGCTCGCAGTATTTT. Translating it yields CASSPGRAGGPSSQYF. Full variable domain (outside the CDR3, taken from reference TRBV7-2 and TRBJ2-3): GAGVSQSPSNKVTEKGKDVELRCDPISGHTALYWYRQSLGQGLEFLIYFQGNSAPDKSGLPSDRFSAERTGGSVSTLTIQRTQQEDSAVYLCASSPGRAGGPSSQYFGPGTRLTVL.

This chain uses TRBV3-1 with TRBJ1-1, with TRBD1 identical over 7 bases. This CDR3 has 13 residues. V lost 8 bases to trimming and J lost 5 bases; unmatched junction nucleotides: 8. CDR1 LGHDT and CDR2 YNNKEL come from the germline V gene (reference sequence). The CDR3 nucleotides are TGTGCCAGCGTCAGGGGGTACGGTACTGAAGCTTTCTTT. It is translated as CASVRGYGTEAFF.

CDR3 sequence (DNA): TGCGCCAGCAGCGAACAGGGCCACACTGAAGCTTTCTTT. Its protein is CASSEQGHTEAFF. This chain uses TRBV5-1 with TRBJ1-1; perhaps TRBD1 as D (6 bases). Germline V gene sequence: CDR1 SGHRS, CDR2 YFSETQ. The length of the CDR3 is 13 residues. Trimming shortened V by 4 bases and J by 3 bases, and 10 bases separated the two germline ends. The whole variable domain, filled in from reference TRBV5-1 and TRBJ1-1, reads KAGVTQTPRYLIKTRGQQVTLSCSPISGHRSVSWYQQTPGQGLQFLFEYFSETQRNKGNFPGRFSGRQFSNSRSEMNVSTLELGDSALYLCASSEQGHTEAFFGQGTRLTVV.

The chain employs TRBV11-2 and TRBJ2-1; 14 nucleotides align to TRBD2. Per germline, CDR1 SGHAT and CDR2 FQNNGV. With V trimmed by 4 bases and J by 8 bases, 4 bases remained unmatched. The CDR3 is 15 residues long. CDR3 sequence (DNA): TGTGCCAGCAGCTCCGGGACTAGCGGGGGTGATGAGCAGTTCTTC. Protein: CASSSGTSGGDEQFF.

V gene TRBV20-1 combines with J gene TRBJ2-3; TRBD2 agrees at 15 bases. The CDR3 consists of 16 residues. V dropped 6 bases and J dropped 0; count of bases not matched to a gene: 4. CDR1 and CDR2 from the germline V gene are DFQATT and SNEGSKA (reference sequence). This CDR3 is CSATGTSGGSTDTQYF. In DNA form, the CDR3 reads TGCAGTGCCACCGGGACTAGCGGGGGGAGCACAGATACGCAGTATTTT.

This clonotype was detected only once. This chain uses TRBV6-1 with TRBJ1-1, with 8 positions matching TRBD1. Looked up from germline, CDR1 is MNHNS and CDR2 is SASEGT. This CDR3 is 15 amino acids long. V gave up 8 bases and J gave up 7 bases; unmatched junction bases: 15. The CDR3 DNA reads TGTGCCAGCGAGGGGGCAGGGGGCCGGCTAAATGAAGCTTTCTTT. This encodes CASEGAGGRLNEAFF.

This chain connects TRBV20-1 to TRBJ1-6, with TRBD1 matching 10 bases. Germline CDR1 and CDR2: DFQATT and SNEGSKA (reference sequence). CDR3 size: 15 residues. Trimming at V came to 3 bases and at J to 14 bases, leaving 13 bases not matched to a gene. CDR3 sequence (DNA): TGCAGTGCTAGGCCACGGGACAGGGGCTATGAGTCCCTCCACTTT. Its protein is CSARPRDRGYESLHF.

This clonotype was detected only a few times. Relative to the germline gene, one junction end is altered; a read error may explain this. The chain combines TRBV5-1 with TRBJ1-2; 7 bases are shared with TRBD1. Germline CDR1 and CDR2: SGHRS and YFSETQ. The CDR3 totals 17 residues. The CDR3 region has the DNA TGCGCCAGTAGCTCTCACCTTACAGGGGAAGGGGACTATGGCTACACCTTC. It codes for CASSSHLTGEGDYGYTF.

This clonotype has at least ten counts. V gene TRBV12-3 or TRBV12-4 combines with J gene TRBJ1-2, with 10 nucleotides matching TRBD1. This CDR3 is 15 amino acids long. V shed 5 bases and J 4 bases; nucleotides not matched to a gene: 7. The chain's CDR3 is CASSSRDRGPYGYTF. CDR3 in DNA: TGTGCCAGCAGTAGCCGGGACAGGGGTCCCTATGGCTACACCTTC.

The chain's CDR3 is CASSPPPGRISEQYF. The DNA for the CDR3 is TGTGCCAGCAGTCCACCCCCGGGACGGATTAGCGAGCAGTACTTC. The V gene is TRBV25-1, the J gene TRBJ2-7; the D gene could be TRBD1 or TRBD2 (5 bases each). This CDR3 comprises 15 residues. Germline CDR1 MGHDK, CDR2 SYGVNS. Trimming pared 5 bases from V and 6 bases from J, leaving 20 bases between.

Only a few counts were recorded for this clonotype. J is TRBJ2-4 and V is TRBV12-3 or TRBV12-4; possibly TRBD1 for D (5 bases). V lost 5 bases and J 9 bases, leaving 17 bases between the germline ends. The CDR3 is 14 residues long. The CDR3 loop is CASSPLGQGGIQYF. CDR3 DNA: TGTGCCAGCAGTCCATTGGGTCAGGGCGGCATTCAGTACTTC.

V gene TRBV7-9 combines with J gene TRBJ1-2; unclear D gene. The V gene's germline CDR1 is SEHNR and CDR2 FQNEAQ (reference sequence). This CDR3 has 14 residues. V lost 8 bases and J lost 0, with 13 bases in between. In DNA form, the CDR3 reads TGTGCCAGCGATGGGATACTACCTAACTATGGCTACACCTTC. Its translation: CASDGILPNYGYTF. The full variable domain, in which reference TRBV7-9 and TRBJ1-2 provide the parts outside the CDR3, is DTGVSQNPRHKITKRGQNVTFRCDPISEHNRLYWYRQTLGQGPEFLTYFQNEAQLEKSRLLSDRFSAERPKGSFSTLEIQRTEQGDSAMYLCASDGILPNYGYTFGSGTRLTVV.

The genes are TRBV27 and TRBJ2-6; D is undetermined. V lost 4 bases to trimming and J lost 4 bases, with 8 bases between them. The CDR3 runs 14 residues. CDR1 MNHEY and CDR2 SMNVEV come from the germline V gene (reference sequence). The CDR3 DNA reads as TGTGCCAGCAGTTCGATCCTGGGGGCCAACGTCCTGACTTTC. Its protein is CASSSILGANVLTF. The entire variable domain, with the rest obtained from reference TRBV27 and TRBJ2-6, is as follows: EAQVTQNPRYLITVTGKKLTVTCSQNMNHEYMSWYRQDPGLGLRQIYYSMNVEVTDKGDVPEGYKVSRKEKRNFPLILESPSPNQTSLYFCASSSILGANVLTFGAGSRLTVL.

The rearrangement joins TRBV30 to TRBJ2-5; D is unresolved. The germline gives CDR1 GTSNPN, CDR2 SVGIG (reference sequence). V lost 1 base and J lost 3, with 6 bases in between. The CDR3 is 12 residues long. CDR3 sequence: CAWSEAEETQYF. The CDR3 nucleotides read TGTGCCTGGAGTGAGGCCGAAGAGACCCAGTACTTC.

The gene calls are TRBV20-1 and TRBJ2-1; 9 nucleotides align to TRBD1. The J segment lost 3 bases and the V segment lost 0 bases, leaving 6 bases of the junction unmatched. CDR3 size: 16 residues. In germline, CDR1 is DFQATT, CDR2 SNEGSKA (reference sequence). The DNA for the CDR3 is TGCAGTGCTAGAGATGCGGACAGGGGCCACTACAATGAGCAGTTCTTC. Amino acids: CSARDADRGHYNEQFF.

V and J are TRBV6-5 and TRBJ2-1; 7 bases agree with TRBD1. Germline V gene sequence: CDR1 MNHEY, CDR2 SVGAGI. V lost 8 bases and J lost 4; bases outside the gene matches: 11. The CDR3 extends over 15 amino acids. The CDR3 loop is CASLPRDSPYNEQFF. DNA for the CDR3: TGTGCCAGCCTCCCACGGGACAGCCCTTACAATGAGCAGTTCTTC.